The rows below give T cell receptor beta chains drawn from one sample of a study of breast tumors, draining lymph nodes, adjacent tissues. Via MiXCR, TCRdb re-called the multiplex PCR reads, giving one row per CDR3 protein. This table holds about 140,000 distinct CDR3 sequences, approximately 32% found once. Source material: axillary lymph node tissue. All receptors come from a female donor with breast cancer. Some clones in this sample may be carry-over from other donors' samples. Each CDR3 is given with its conserved first and last residue. The D gene is left open where the match is weak. Clone size is not always given. Where it is, it says once, few, many or a class for expanded clones.

v_call	j_call	clone_size	d_call	cdr3_aa	cdr3_nt
TRBV5-8	TRBJ1-4	many	TRBD1	CASSRPGQAEKLFF	TGTGCCAGCAGCCGTCCGGGACAGGCCGAAAAACTGTTTTTT
TRBV7-8	TRBJ2-1	many	NA	CASSLDQQGWGYNEQFF	TGTGCCAGCAGCTTAGACCAACAGGGTTGGGGCTACAATGAGCAGTTCTTC
TRBV11-3	TRBJ2-5	NA	NA	CASSLGTGAYNETQYF	TGTGCCAGCAGCTTAGGGACGGGAGCCTACAATGAGACCCAGTACTTC
TRBV3-1	TRBJ1-1	few	NA	CASSQNRDYTEAFF	TGTGCCAGCAGCCAAAACAGGGACTACACTGAAGCTTTCTTT
TRBV29-1	TRBJ2-4	many	NA	CSVEDKGNIQYF	TGCAGCGTTGAAGACAAGGGGAACATTCAGTACTTC
TRBV6-5	TRBJ1-2	many	NA	CASSYYRMSILSF	TGTGCCAGCAGTTACTACCGAATGTCCATCCTTTCCTTC
TRBV7-9	TRBJ2-5	many	NA	CASSLSLIATEETQYF	TGTGCCAGCAGCTTATCGCTAATCGCGACCGAAGAGACCCAGTACTTC
TRBV2	TRBJ1-5	NA	NA	CASSESVPGTRVNQPQHF	TGTGCCAGCAGTGAATCCGTCCCCGGGACAAGAGTCAATCAGCCCCAGCATTTT
TRBV2	TRBJ2-1	NA	NA	CASRGTGYNEQFF	TGTGCCAGCAGGGGGACTGGGTACAATGAGCAGTTCTTC
TRBV19	TRBJ2-1	many	TRBD1	CASSIGTVFSSSYNEQFF	TGTGCCAGTAGTATCGGGACAGTCTTTTCGAGCTCCTACAATGAGCAGTTCTTC
TRBV7-9	TRBJ2-3	many	NA	CASWGDTQYF	TGTGCCAGCTGGGGGGATACGCAGTATTTT
TRBV10-1	TRBJ1-1	NA	NA	CASTIGLGVKGNTEAFF	TGCGCCAGCACCATAGGACTCGGGGTTAAGGGGAACACTGAAGCTTTCTTT
TRBV7-7	TRBJ2-5	many	TRBD2	CASSPIAGGETQYF	TGTGCTAGCAGCCCGATTGCGGGGGGGGAGACCCAGTACTTC
TRBV12-3/TRBV12-4	TRBJ1-2	many	NA	CASSSFGGANYGYTF	TGTGCCAGCAGTTCCTTTGGGGGCGCGAACTATGGCTACACCTTC
TRBV6-1	TRBJ2-1	many	TRBD1	CASSDRTGEQFF	TGTGCCAGCAGTGATAGGACAGGGGAGCAGTTCTTC
TRBV9	TRBJ1-2	many	TRBD1	CASSVDGTGNYGYTF	TGTGCCAGCAGCGTAGACGGGACAGGGAACTATGGCTACACCTTC
TRBV5-8	TRBJ1-2	many	TRBD1	CASSLRGHGNGYTF	TGTGCCAGCAGCTTAAGGGGGCACGGGAATGGCTACACCTTC
TRBV28	TRBJ2-3	NA	TRBD2	CACSRTSGGTDTQYF	TGTGCCTGCAGTAGGACTAGCGGGGGCACAGATACGCAGTATTTT
TRBV7-2	TRBJ1-6	few	NA	CASSLARTANSPLHF	TGTGCCAGCAGCTTAGCGCGGACAGCTAATTCACCCCTCCACTTT
TRBV9	TRBJ1-3	many	NA	CASSVRDGHSGNTIYF	TGTGCCAGCAGCGTCCGGGACGGGCACTCTGGAAACACCATATATTTT
TRBV2	TRBJ1-5	many	NA	CASRRDTRNQPQHF	TGTGCCAGCAGGAGGGACACACGCAATCAGCCCCAGCATTTT
TRBV5-5	TRBJ1-1	NA	NA	CASSSQPDMNTEAFF	TGTGCCAGCAGCTCCCAGCCGGACATGAACACTGAAGCTTTCTTT
TRBV5-1	TRBJ2-3	many	NA	CASSIDSDTQYF	TGCGCCAGCAGTATCGACTCAGATACGCAGTATTTT
TRBV5-1	TRBJ2-3	NA	NA	CASSARDASLNTDTQYF	TGCGCCAGCAGTGCTAGAGACGCAAGCCTGAACACAGATACGCAGTATTTT
TRBV4-3	TRBJ2-2	many	NA	CASSQDWAGANTGELFF	TGCGCCAGCAGCCAAGATTGGGCCGGAGCGAACACCGGGGAGCTGTTTTTT
TRBV20-1	TRBJ2-1	many	NA	CSARVAGFDGPYNEQFF	TGCAGTGCTAGGGTTGCGGGGTTCGATGGGCCCTACAATGAGCAGTTCTTC
TRBV20-1	TRBJ2-3	many	NA	CSARDWGRGSTDTQYF	TGCAGTGCTAGAGATTGGGGGCGGGGCAGCACAGATACGCAGTATTTT
TRBV11-2	TRBJ1-2	many	TRBD1	CASSSISPSTGRNGYTF	TGTGCCAGCAGCTCTATATCCCCATCGACAGGGAGGAATGGCTACACCTTC
TRBV19	TRBJ2-3	many	NA	CARPTENTDTQYF	TGTGCCAGGCCGACGGAAAACACAGATACGCAGTATTTT
TRBV7-3	TRBJ1-6	NA	NA	CASSHDPRNSPLHF	TGTGCCAGCAGTCATGACCCCCGGAATTCACCCCTCCACTTT
TRBV28	TRBJ1-2	many	NA	CAAQGNYGYTF	TGTGCCGCCCAGGGAAACTATGGCTACACCTTC
TRBV7-6	TRBJ2-7	NA	TRBD1	CASSSRQGGSHEQYF	TGTGCCAGCAGCTCCCGACAGGGGGGGTCCCACGAGCAGTACTTC
TRBV24-1	TRBJ2-1	many	NA	CATSDRTGRDEQFF	TGTGCCACCAGTGATCGGACAGGGAGGGATGAGCAGTTCTTC
TRBV6-5	TRBJ1-2	many	NA	CASSYVGLYGYTF	TGTGCCAGCAGTTACGTGGGGCTCTATGGCTACACCTTC
TRBV9	TRBJ2-5	NA	NA	CASSVAGVGETQYF	TGTGCCAGCAGCGTAGCTGGGGTTGGAGAGACCCAGTACTTC
TRBV9	TRBJ2-2	many	TRBD1	CASGKGTGGIGELFF	TGTGCCAGCGGGAAGGGGACAGGGGGAATCGGGGAGCTGTTTTTT
TRBV7-8	TRBJ1-2	NA	NA	CASSLGADYDHTF	TGTGCCAGCAGCTTAGGGGCGGACTATGACCACACCTTC
TRBV5-1	TRBJ1-1	few	NA	CASSLLVANTEAFF	TGCGCCAGCAGCTTGCTGGTGGCGAACACTGAAGCTTTCTTT
TRBV12-3/TRBV12-4	TRBJ1-6	many	TRBD1	CASSWDRFVAPLHF	TGTGCCAGCAGTTGGGACAGGTTCGTGGCACCCCTCCACTTT
TRBV3-1	TRBJ1-6	many	NA	CASSRDRASPLHF	TGTGCCAGCTCAAGGGACCGGGCTTCACCCCTCCACTTT
TRBV4-2	TRBJ2-7	many	TRBD1	CASSLGRQGADEQYF	TGTGCCAGCAGCCTCGGACGACAGGGGGCCGACGAGCAGTACTTC
TRBV28	TRBJ1-6	many	NA	CASTTGGLRSPLHF	TGTGCCAGCACCACCGGGGGGTTGCGGTCACCCCTCCACTTT
TRBV6-2/TRBV6-3	TRBJ2-1	many	TRBD2	CASSYTSGSYNEQFF	TGTGCCAGCAGTTACACTAGCGGCTCCTACAATGAGCAGTTCTTC
TRBV20-1	TRBJ1-4	medium-sized	NA	CSAFNEKLFF	TGCAGTGCTTTTAATGAAAAACTGTTTTTT
TRBV6-5	TRBJ1-4	many	TRBD1	CASSPTTGANEKLFF	TGTGCCAGCAGTCCCACGACAGGGGCTAATGAAAAACTGTTTTTT
TRBV20-1	TRBJ2-3	many	NA	CSARDLGNGSTDTQYF	TGCAGTGCTAGAGATCTCGGGAACGGTAGCACAGATACGCAGTATTTT
TRBV20-1	TRBJ2-1	many	TRBD2	CSARAAGGQLSYNEQFF	TGCAGTGCTAGGGCGGCGGGGGGGCAGTTATCCTACAATGAGCAGTTCTTC
TRBV12-3/TRBV12-4	TRBJ1-2	many	NA	CASSLDGTYGYTF	TGTGCCAGCAGTTTAGACGGGACCTATGGCTACACCTTC
TRBV14	TRBJ1-2	many	NA	CASSWTEVYGYTF	TGTGCCAGCAGCTGGACAGAGGTCTATGGCTACACCTTC
TRBV6-5	TRBJ2-7	many	TRBD1	CASSYRGQGAEIYEQYF	TGTGCCAGCAGTTACCGGGGACAGGGGGCTGAGATCTACGAGCAGTACTTC
TRBV20-1	TRBJ1-5	many	TRBD1	CSARDPGQVNQPQHF	TGCAGTGCTAGAGATCCGGGACAGGTGAATCAGCCCCAGCATTTT
TRBV5-6	TRBJ1-2	many	NA	CASSLGGVRYGYTF	TGTGCCAGCAGCTTAGGGGGGGTCAGATATGGCTACACCTTC
TRBV29-1	TRBJ2-7	many	NA	CSVEGRPYEQYF	TGCAGCGTTGAGGGCAGGCCCTACGAGCAGTACTTC
TRBV7-9	TRBJ1-2	NA	TRBD1	CTSSDNRGRGYGYPF	TGTACCAGCAGCGATAACAGGGGGCGCGGCTATGGCTACCCCTTC
TRBV7-9	TRBJ2-7	NA	NA	CASSFYICSARDLAGGLYEQYF	NA
TRBV5-5	TRBJ1-2	many	TRBD1	CASSPRGQGALYGYTF	TGTGCCAGCAGCCCACGAGGCCAGGGGGCCCTTTATGGCTACACCTTC
TRBV20-1	TRBJ1-6	NA	NA	CSVSGTVNSPLHF	TGCAGTGTCTCCGGGACGGTTAATTCACCCCTCCACTTT
TRBV7-2	TRBJ1-5	many	NA	CASSPRAGEAPNQPQHF	TGTGCCAGCAGCCCGAGGGCAGGTGAGGCCCCTAATCAGCCCCAGCATTTT